This passage covers 27 T cell receptor beta chains from one sample sequenced in a study of Graves' ophthalmopathy and Graves' hyperthyroidism. Amplification of TCR beta CDR3 regions used RNA transcripts. Scientists carried out first-round RT-PCR using HTBI primers and then a second-round multiplex PCR. TCRdb called the multiplex PCR reads again in MiXCR, with one record for every CDR3 protein. The sample has about 220,000 distinct CDR3 sequences, 20% to 25% seen once. The sample was peripheral blood. These receptors were obtained from a woman aged 45-65 years with Graves' ophthalmopathy.

This clonotype came up many times. The V call is TRBV29-1, the J call TRBJ2-7; D gene unclear. The CDR3 sequence is 11 residues long. Germline V gives CDR1 SQVTM, CDR2 ANQGSEA. V lost 5 bases, J lost 5 bases, and 10 bases lay in between. CDR3 sequence reads: CSVSSAHEQYF. The DNA of the CDR3 is TGCAGCGTTTCATCAGCCCACGAGCAGTACTTC.

This clonotype showed up just a few times. The chain has TRBV27 and TRBJ1-1; D is ambiguous. The CDR3 has 13 residues. Trimming took off 6 bases at V and 10 bases at J, with 18 bases between the two ends. Germline loops: CDR1 MNHEY, CDR2 SMNVEV (reference sequence). CDR3: CASRSSGTLGAFF. DNA for the CDR3: TGTGCCAGCAGAAGTAGTGGAACTCTCGGAGCTTTCTTT.

This clonotype occurred many times. CDR3 nucleotides: TGTGCCAGCAGTTCGGGACGGAAGAACACTGAAGCTTTCTTT. Translation gives CASSSGRKNTEAFF. The genes are TRBV12-3 or TRBV12-4 and TRBJ1-1; a weak D match, TRBD1 (5 bases). V was shortened by 4 bases and J by 1 base, with 10 bases between the two germline ends. CDR3 size: 14 residues.

CDR3 in DNA: TGTGCCAGCAGTTACAGTAGTGTCACTGAAGCTTTCTTT. This gives the protein CASSYSSVTEAFF. This chain joins TRBV6-2 or TRBV6-3 and TRBJ1-1, with no clear D. The germline V gene encodes CDR1 MNHEY and CDR2 SVGEGT. V dropped 2 bases and J dropped 4 bases, with 8 bases sitting between them. CDR3 length: 13 amino acids.

The chain combines TRBV3-1 with TRBJ2-7; 7 bases agree with TRBD2. V was clipped by 4 bases and J by 5 bases; unmatched bases: 11. There are 15 residues in the CDR3. The germline gives CDR1 LGHDT, CDR2 YNNKEL (reference sequence). CDR3: CASSPDGGGSDEQYF. The CDR3 nucleotides are TGTGCCAGCAGCCCTGATGGGGGAGGGAGCGACGAGCAGTACTTC.

In its sample, this clonotype was seen many times. DNA for the CDR3: TGTGCCAGCAGCTTAGGGGCAGCGGTGAACACTGAAGCTTTCTTT. Translated: CASSLGAAVNTEAFF. The rearrangement joins TRBV7-9 to TRBJ1-1, with no clear D. With 1 base removed from V and 0 bases from J, the gap between germline ends came to 9 bases. The CDR3 runs to 15 residues. Germline V lookup: CDR1 SEHNR, CDR2 FQNEAQ (reference sequence). Drawing the rest from reference TRBV7-9 and TRBJ1-1, the complete variable domain is DTGVSQNPRHKITKRGQNVTFRCDPISEHNRLYWYRQTLGQGPEFLTYFQNEAQLEKSRLLSDRFSAERPKGSFSTLEIQRTEQGDSAMYLCASSLGAAVNTEAFFGQGTRLTVV.

Many counts were recorded for this clonotype. This chain joins TRBV6-5 and TRBJ2-7; D remains ambiguous. Germline loops: CDR1 MNHEY, CDR2 SVGAGI. Trimming took off 8 bases at V and 1 base at J, with 12 bases between the two ends. This CDR3 is built from 13 residues. The CDR3 loop is CASDGPPSYEQYF. The CDR3 DNA sequence: TGTGCCAGCGACGGCCCCCCGTCCTACGAGCAGTACTTC.

The sample holds many counts of this clonotype. V usage is TRBV7-2 and J usage is TRBJ2-5, with D tentatively TRBD1 or TRBD2 (6 bases each). Germline loops: CDR1 SGHTA, CDR2 FQGNSA. V was pared by 5 bases and J by 9 bases, with 16 bases between. The length of the CDR3 is 13 residues. The CDR3: CASSPGRGLPQYF. For the CDR3, the DNA is TGTGCCAGCAGCCCTGGACGGGGGCTTCCCCAGTACTTC.

This clonotype was seen ten or more times. The chain joins TRBV29-1 to TRBJ2-5; 9 bases match TRBD2. This CDR3 has 13 amino acids. V lost 5 bases to trimming and J lost 5 bases; unmatched junction nucleotides: 6. The germline CDR1 and CDR2 sequences are SQVTM and ANQGSEA. DNA for the CDR3: TGCAGCGTTCATAGCGGGAGTCAGGAGACCCAGTACTTC. This codes for CSVHSGSQETQYF.

The chain has TRBV12-3 or TRBV12-4 and TRBJ1-2; D is perhaps TRBD1 (5 bases). The CDR3 extends over 13 amino acids. V was clipped by 5 bases and J by 6 bases, with 13 bases between them. The CDR3 coding sequence is TGTGCCAGCAGTCCCGGGACGGTTCATGGCTACACCTTC. Residues: CASSPGTVHGYTF.

This clonotype appeared many times. The chain recombines TRBV7-6 with TRBJ2-7; tentative D call: TRBD2 (5 bases). Trimming cost V 3 bases and J 0 bases, with 6 bases left between them. The CDR3 loop spans 13 amino acids. Germline lookup yields CDR1 SGHVS and CDR2 FNYEAQ. The CDR3 spells CASSFRDSYEQYF. In DNA form, the CDR3 reads TGTGCCAGCAGCTTTCGGGACTCCTACGAGCAGTACTTC. The full variable domain, rest sourced from reference TRBV7-6 and TRBJ2-7, is GAGVSQSPRYKVTKRGQDVALRCDPISGHVSLYWYRQALGQGPEFLTYFNYEAQQDKSGLPNDRFSAERPEGSISTLTIQRTEQRDSAMYRCASSFRDSYEQYFGPGTRLTVT.

In this sample, this clonotype turned up once. The genes are TRBV6-1 and TRBJ2-5; D is perhaps TRBD1 or TRBD2 (5 bases each). The J call is in doubt because the DNA end fits TRBJ2-7 better. The CDR3 is 14 amino acids. In germline, CDR1 is MNHNS, CDR2 SASEGT. The CDR3: CASSPGAYSYEQYF. Written as DNA, the CDR3 is TGTGCCAGCAGTCCCGGGGCCTACTCCTACGAGCAGTACTTC.

Many counts were recorded for this clonotype. The chain couples TRBV28 to TRBJ1-1; TRBD1 is a possible D gene (6 bases). CDR3 size: 18 residues. Germline lookup yields CDR1 MDHEN and CDR2 SYDVKM. V shed 6 bases and J shed 3 bases, with 26 bases lying between them. The CDR3 DNA follows: TGTGCCAGCAGACCAAGTATGGGGGACGGCCAGGGGTACACTGAAGCTTTCTTT. Protein sequence: CASRPSMGDGQGYTEAFF.

This clonotype was recorded many times. The chain recombines TRBV5-1 with TRBJ2-7; unclear D gene. This CDR3 is 14 amino acids long. Trimming cost V 0 bases and J 5 bases, with 12 bases left between them. CDR1 is SGHRS and CDR2 is YFSETQ in the germline V gene. The CDR3 reads CASSLVQDPHEQYF. CDR3 coding DNA: TGCGCCAGCAGCTTGGTCCAGGACCCCCACGAGCAGTACTTC.

V gene TRBV11-2 combines with J gene TRBJ2-7; 10 nucleotides match TRBD1. The CDR3 length is 12 residues. Germline loops: CDR1 SGHAT, CDR2 FQNNGV. Trimming at V came to 8 bases and at J to 5 bases, leaving 3 bases not matched to a gene. The CDR3 region has the DNA TGTGCCAGCGCGACAGGGGGCGACGAGCAGTACTTC. Its protein is CASATGGDEQYF.

This clonotype has at least ten counts. V and J are TRBV6-1 and TRBJ1-1; 8 bases agree with TRBD1. Germline V gives CDR1 MNHNS, CDR2 SASEGT. This CDR3 comprises 15 residues. V shed 6 bases and J 1 base; nucleotides not matched to a gene: 7. The DNA of the CDR3 is TGTGCCAGCAGGAGACAGGGGTCAACGAACACTGAAGCTTTCTTT. Its translation is CASRRQGSTNTEAFF.

In its sample, this clonotype was seen many times. CDR3 DNA: TGTGCTAGTGGTTTGGGACAGGCCTACGAGCAGTACTTC. This sequence encodes CASGLGQAYEQYF. This sequence joins TRBV12-5 and TRBJ2-7; perhaps TRBD1 as D (6 bases). The V end was cut by 1 base, the J end by 2 bases, with 6 bases between. Germline assignment: CDR1 LGHNT and CDR2 FRNRAP. This CDR3 has 13 residues.

This clonotype occurred many times. The chain links TRBV2 to TRBJ2-5, with 8 bases identical to TRBD1. The CDR3 spans 13 residues. Trimming removed 7 bases from V and 5 bases from J; junction bases left unmatched: 6. Germline CDR1 reads SNHLY; CDR2 reads FYNNEI. This chain's CDR3 is CASTGQGGETQYF. In DNA form, the CDR3 reads TGTGCCAGCACCGGACAGGGTGGCGAGACCCAGTACTTC.

This clonotype has a count of ten or more. The chain combines TRBV13 with TRBJ2-6; 9 bases are a match to TRBD2. Germline trimming cut 3 bases from V and 2 bases from J; bases unmatched to any gene: 2. The length of the CDR3 is 16 residues. Per the germline V gene, CDR1 is PRHDT and CDR2 is FYEKMQ (reference sequence). The CDR3 loop is CASSFKREAGANVLTF. CDR3 sequence (DNA): TGTGCCAGCAGCTTCAAGCGGGAGGCTGGGGCCAACGTCCTGACTTTC.

Many counts were recorded for this clonotype. The genes are TRBV7-9 and TRBJ1-1, with no clear D. Germline-derived CDR1 and CDR2 are SEHNR and FQNEAQ (reference sequence). V lost 4 bases and J 2 bases, leaving 11 bases between the germline ends. CDR3 size: 14 residues. CDR3 region: CASSSMRLNTEAFF. The CDR3, as DNA: TGTGCCAGCAGCTCAATGCGACTTAACACTGAAGCTTTCTTT.

The chain joins TRBV28 to TRBJ2-2; 12 bases are shared with TRBD2. CDR1 MDHEN and CDR2 SYDVKM come from the germline V gene. J lost 4 bases, V lost 3 bases, and 6 bases had no gene match. There are 17 residues in the CDR3. Written as DNA, the CDR3 is TGTGCCAGCAGTTTCTTGTCTAGCGGGAGGGTCACCGGGGAGCTGTTTTTT. Translation: CASSFLSSGRVTGELFF.

This clonotype has a count of ten or more. The CDR3 DNA sequence: TGTGCCAGCAGTTTAGCTGCCGGGACAGTCTACGAGCAGTACTTC. Its translation: CASSLAAGTVYEQYF. The V and J genes are TRBV12-3 or TRBV12-4 and TRBJ2-7, with 7 bases matching TRBD1. The V and J ends lost 0 bases and 3 bases, in that order; junction bases with no gene match: 5. The CDR3 runs to 15 residues.

The genes are TRBV9 and TRBJ1-3; 7 bases map to TRBD1. CDR1 SGDLS and CDR2 YYNGEE come from the germline V gene. With 5 bases clipped from V and 12 bases from J, the junction kept 8 bases outside the gene matches. This CDR3 spans 12 amino acids. This chain's CDR3 is CASRNRQGFIYF. As DNA, the CDR3 is TGTGCCAGCAGAAATAGACAGGGTTTCATATATTTT.

This clonotype has a single count. The chain carries TRBV7-6 and TRBJ2-5, with a tentative D call TRBD2 (6 bases). This CDR3 region has 15 residues. Germline CDR1 SGHVS, CDR2 FNYEAQ. Between the trimmed V and J ends, which lost 0 bases and 3 bases, there was a span of 11 bases. CDR3 protein: CASSLAKLAEETQYF. The CDR3, as DNA: TGTGCCAGCAGCTTAGCGAAACTAGCAGAAGAGACCCAGTACTTC.

This clonotype was detected once. The V gene is TRBV6-2 or TRBV6-3, the J gene TRBJ2-7; D assignment may be TRBD1 or TRBD2 (5 bases each). Trimming pared 7 bases from V and 1 base from J, leaving 14 bases between. CDR1 is MNHEY, CDR2 SVGEGT, per germline. The CDR3 covers 14 residues. The CDR3 region is CASKRGTESYEQYF. CDR3 sequence (DNA): TGTGCCAGCAAGCGAGGGACGGAGTCCTACGAGCAGTACTTC.

The sample holds many counts of this clonotype. This chain connects TRBV12-3 or TRBV12-4 to TRBJ1-1, with 7 bases aligning to TRBD1. CDR3 size: 14 residues. V was pared by 6 bases and J by 1 base, with 5 bases of the junction left unmatched. This chain's CDR3 is CASRPTGSNTEAFF. The CDR3 DNA reads as TGTGCCAGCAGGCCGACAGGGTCGAACACTGAAGCTTTCTTT.

In its sample, this clonotype was seen many times. The V call is TRBV11-2, the J call TRBJ2-7; D may be TRBD1 or TRBD2 (5 bases each). Germline V lookup: CDR1 SGHAT, CDR2 FQNNGV. The V and J ends lost 5 bases and 5 bases respectively, with 10 bases between them. The CDR3 runs to 12 residues. This chain's CDR3 is CASSPMGDEQYF. The CDR3 region has the DNA TGTGCCAGCAGCCCCATGGGGGACGAGCAGTACTTC.